These 31 T cell receptor beta chains originate from one sample sequenced in a study of T cells after yellow fever vaccination (dated by TCRdb to the late 2010s). Libraries were prepared through 5' RACE. Reads for this sample came from an Illumina NovaSeq 6000. The raw public reads went through TCRdb reprocessing: fastp at Q25, MiXCR clone calling, in-frame beta chains kept. CDR3 protein sequences are deduplicated, and each keeps its most common genes and DNA. This sample comprises 250,000 to 300,000 distinct CDR3 sequences, about 5% of them detected only once. The top ten clones comprise more than 3% of the sample. The treatment or condition label here, explained by the study, means: live attenuated yellow fever vaccine strain. The source was CD4+ T cells sorted from PBMCs, collected on the day of the yellow fever booster vaccination. The receptors shown here come from a man between 18 and 29 years old who received the YFV17D yellow fever vaccine.

The rearrangement joins TRBV28 to TRBJ2-5; 13 positions match TRBD2. CDR1 and CDR2 from the germline V gene are MDHEN and SYDVKM. V was clipped by 5 bases and J by 4 bases; unmatched bases: 13. The CDR3 totals 18 residues. The CDR3 region has the DNA TGTGCCAGCAGTCAACTACTAGCGGGGGGGCATATAGGAGAGACCCAGTACTTC. Its protein product is CASSQLLAGGHIGETQYF.

This chain uses TRBV4-1 with TRBJ2-1, with D unclear. The germline V gene encodes CDR1 MGHRA and CDR2 YSYEKL. This CDR3 has 16 amino acids. Trimming removed 1 base from V and 1 base from J, with 11 bases in between. The CDR3 region has the DNA TGCGCCAGCAGCCAAGGACTCATTTTATCCTACAATGAGCAGTTCTTC. It encodes CASSQGLILSYNEQFF.

This chain joins TRBV6-1 and TRBJ2-7; 7 positions agree with TRBD1. The CDR3 length is 13 residues. The ends lost 3 bases at V and 2 bases at J; junction bases unmatched: 1. The germline gives CDR1 MNHNS, CDR2 SASEGT. The DNA for the CDR3 is TGTGCCAGCAGTGATGGGACAGCCTACGAGCAGTACGTC. It is translated as CASSDGTAYEQYV.

The sample holds a few counts of this clonotype. This chain connects TRBV7-3 to TRBJ2-6, with a possible D match to TRBD2 (7 bases). V was cut by 1 base and J by 3 bases, with 16 bases left in between. CDR1 is SGHTA, CDR2 FQGTGA, per germline. This CDR3 region has 18 residues. The CDR3 coding sequence is TGTGCCAGCAGCTTAAGAATGGGGGGGCGCGTTGGGGCCAACGTCCTGACTTTC. Protein sequence: CASSLRMGGRVGANVLTF.

The chain links TRBV7-2 to TRBJ1-2; a weak D match, TRBD1 (5 bases). The CDR3 totals 13 residues. Germline V gene lookup returns CDR1 SGHTA and CDR2 FQGNSA. Trimming shortened V by 4 bases and J by 2 bases, and 8 bases separated the two germline ends. CDR3 protein: CASSYDRNYGYTF. In DNA form, the CDR3 reads TGTGCCAGCAGCTACGACAGAAACTATGGCTACACCTTC.

The chain couples TRBV6-1 to TRBJ2-5; maybe TRBD1 (6 bases). The CDR3 runs 13 residues. V gave up 4 bases and J gave up 5 bases, with 11 bases separating them. CDR1 and CDR2 (germline): MNHNS, SASEGT. DNA of the CDR3: TGTGCCAGCAGTGCGGCAGGGGAGGAGACCCAGTACTTC. It encodes CASSAAGEETQYF.

Ten or more counts support this clonotype. The rearrangement uses TRBV29-1 and TRBJ1-1; D perhaps matches TRBD1 (5 bases). The V end was cut by 4 bases, the J end by 0 bases, with 15 bases between. The V gene's germline CDR1 is SQVTM and CDR2 ANQGSEA. The CDR3 spans 15 residues. The CDR3 loop is CSVGAGWGMNTEAFF. The CDR3 DNA is TGCAGCGTTGGGGCAGGGTGGGGGATGAACACTGAAGCTTTCTTT.

This clonotype was observed at least ten times. The chain joins TRBV3-1 to TRBJ1-4, with unresolved D. There are 13 residues in the CDR3. Germline loops: CDR1 LGHDT, CDR2 YNNKEL (reference sequence). V shed 1 base and J shed 8 bases, with 8 bases lying between them. The CDR3 sequence is CASSQVHKEKLFF. In DNA form, the CDR3 reads TGTGCCAGCAGCCAAGTCCATAAGGAAAAACTGTTTTTT.

There are a few counts of this clonotype. The CDR3 DNA follows: TGTGCCACCAGTGACGGCGTCTATGGCTACACCTTC. Its protein product is CATSDGVYGYTF. The chain employs TRBV24-1 and TRBJ1-2; D unclear. V was cut by 4 bases and J by 4 bases, with 6 bases left in between. Germline values: CDR1 KGHDR, CDR2 SFDVKD. There are 12 residues in the CDR3.

This clonotype has a handful of counts. This chain's CDR3 is CASSYTPDRDGFEQYF. DNA of the CDR3: TGTGCCAGCAGTTATACCCCCGACAGGGACGGTTTCGAGCAGTACTTC. V gene TRBV6-5 combines with J gene TRBJ2-7, with 7 bases that match TRBD1. Trimming removed 3 bases from V and 6 bases from J; junction bases left unmatched: 14. This CDR3 is 16 amino acids long. Germline V gene sequence: CDR1 MNHEY, CDR2 SVGAGI.

This clonotype has just a few counts. The chain couples TRBV10-3 to TRBJ1-1; no clear D. The CDR3 has 14 amino acids. CDR1 ENHRY and CDR2 SYGVKD come from the germline V gene. Trimming took 0 bases from V and 1 from J, leaving 6 bases between them. The chain's CDR3 is CAISESKGNTEAFF. In nucleotides, the CDR3 is TGTGCCATCAGTGAGTCAAAGGGGAACACTGAAGCTTTCTTT.

The rearrangement joins TRBV5-4 to TRBJ1-1; D uncertain. CDR3 length equals 13 residues. V lost 10 bases to trimming and J lost 1 base, with 14 bases between them. From germline, CDR1 is SGHNT and CDR2 YYREEE (reference sequence). In nucleotides, the CDR3 is TGTGCCGGCTTAGCTGGGCAGAACACTGAAGCTTTCTTT. Translation gives CAGLAGQNTEAFF.

This chain links TRBV20-1 with TRBJ1-5; 8 bases are a match to TRBD1. This CDR3 contains 15 residues. J lost 5 bases, V lost 4 bases, and 10 bases had no gene match. Germline V gives CDR1 DFQATT, CDR2 SNEGSKA (reference sequence). DNA of the CDR3: TGCAGTGCTACACCGACAGGGGCGAGTCATCAGCCCCAGCATTTT. Protein product: CSATPTGASHQPQHF.

The rearrangement joins TRBV28 to TRBJ1-3; D ambiguous. Germline V lookup: CDR1 MDHEN, CDR2 SYDVKM. The CDR3 is made up of 16 amino acids. Trimming took off 2 bases at V and 0 bases at J, with 11 bases between the two ends. CDR3 loop: CASSLVGSHSGNTIYF. CDR3 coding DNA: TGTGCCAGCAGTTTAGTCGGCAGCCACTCTGGAAACACCATATATTTT.

V usage is TRBV29-1 and J usage is TRBJ1-1; weak D call: TRBD1 (6 bases). The length of the CDR3 is 14 residues. Germline V lookup: CDR1 SQVTM, CDR2 ANQGSEA. Trimming took 4 bases from V and 4 from J, leaving 16 bases between them. The CDR3 reads CSVVRGGGGTEAFF. CDR3 bases: TGCAGCGTTGTTAGAGGAGGGGGGGGCACTGAAGCTTTCTTT.

This clonotype was seen more than once but under ten times. The rearrangement uses TRBV12-5 and TRBJ2-4; 12 bases align to TRBD2. Germline V gene data show CDR1 as LGHNT and CDR2 as FRNRAP. CDR3 size: 18 residues. The junction had 10 bases not matched to a gene; V was cut back by 7 bases and J by 0 bases. This CDR3 is CASATTSGGAEAKNIQYF. In nucleotides, the CDR3 is TGTGCTAGTGCCACGACTAGCGGGGGAGCCGAAGCCAAAAACATTCAGTACTTC.

There are a few counts of this clonotype. The chain is built from TRBV7-6 and TRBJ1-1; the D is unclear. CDR1 and CDR2 (germline): SGHVS, FNYEAQ. With 1 base removed from V and 5 bases from J, the gap between germline ends came to 11 bases. The CDR3 has 14 amino acids. CDR3 coding DNA: TGTGCCAGCAGCTTAGGACCGGGTTGGACTGAAGCTTTCTTT. Translated, it gives CASSLGPGWTEAFF.

This clonotype occurred a few times. The chain has TRBV11-2 and TRBJ1-2; 7 bases match TRBD1. J was trimmed by 4 bases and V by 5 bases; bases with no gene match: 7. The CDR3 sequence is 14 residues long. Germline V gene sequence: CDR1 SGHAT, CDR2 FQNNGV. DNA for the CDR3: TGTGCCAGCAGCGCGGACAGGTTGGGCTATGGCTACACCTTC. It yields the protein CASSADRLGYGYTF. Looking up the rest from reference TRBV11-2 and TRBJ1-2 gives the full variable domain: EAGVAQSPRYKIIEKRQSVAFWCNPISGHATLYWYQQILGQGPKLLIQFQNNGVVDDSQLPKDRFSAERLKGVDSTLKIQPAKLEDSAVYLCASSADRLGYGYTFGSGTRLTVV.

The table lists this clonotype with a few counts. This chain joins TRBV18 and TRBJ1-1, with 8 bases matching TRBD1. Germline values: CDR1 KGHSH, CDR2 LQKENI. This CDR3 has 14 amino acids. The junction had 5 bases not matched to a gene; V was cut back by 3 bases and J by 5 bases. CDR3 nucleotides: TGTGCCAGCTCACCTACAGGGGGTGGAACTGAAGCTTTCTTT. It is translated as CASSPTGGGTEAFF. Full variable domain (missing parts from reference TRBV18 and TRBJ1-1): NAGVMQNPRHLVRRRGQEARLRCSPMKGHSHVYWYRQLPEEGLKFMVYLQKENIIDESGMPKERFSAEFPKEGPSILRIQQVVRGDSAAYFCASSPTGGGTEAFFGQGTRLTVV.

This clonotype was found many times. The chain combines TRBV5-1 with TRBJ1-2, with D perhaps matching TRBD1 (6 bases). In germline, CDR1 is SGHRS, CDR2 YFSETQ. This CDR3 spans 14 amino acids. V was shortened by 0 bases and J by 3 bases, with 9 bases between the two germline ends. The CDR3 DNA is TGCGCCAGCAGCTTGGCAGGGGCGGACTATGGCTACACCTTC. Its protein is CASSLAGADYGYTF.

This chain uses TRBV7-2 with TRBJ1-5, with a weak D call TRBD1 (6 bases). The germline CDR1 and CDR2 sequences are SGHTA and FQGNSA. The length of the CDR3 is 14 residues. V was trimmed by 3 bases and J by 5 bases, leaving 11 bases between them. The CDR3 sequence: CASSFDGGYQPQHF. The CDR3 DNA follows: TGTGCCAGCAGCTTCGACGGGGGCTATCAGCCCCAGCATTTT.

This clonotype was counted many times. The rearrangement links TRBV6-6 to TRBJ1-1; a weak D match, TRBD1 (6 bases). CDR1 is MNHNY, CDR2 SVGAGI, per germline (reference sequence). This CDR3 comprises 13 residues. V lost 9 bases and J 5 bases, leaving 16 bases between the germline ends. The chain's CDR3 is CASTGTRLTEAFF. The CDR3 DNA reads as TGTGCCAGTACCGGGACAAGGCTAACTGAAGCTTTCTTT.

This clonotype was counted between two and nine times. This CDR3 reads CASSQEGGPSGGYNEQFF. The CDR3 DNA follows: TGTGCCAGCAGCCAAGAGGGAGGTCCTAGCGGGGGATACAATGAGCAGTTCTTC. The chain uses TRBV3-1 and TRBJ2-1; TRBD2 agrees at 10 bases. J gave up 4 bases and V 0 bases, and 9 bases lay outside the gene matches. CDR3 length: 18 residues. The germline gives CDR1 LGHDT, CDR2 YNNKEL (reference sequence).

This clonotype was detected many times. The rearrangement links TRBV12-3 or TRBV12-4 to TRBJ2-2; possibly TRBD1 for D (6 bases). The CDR3 runs to 16 residues. Trimming shortened V by 5 bases and J by 1 base, and 14 bases separated the two germline ends. This chain's CDR3 is CASSPDSNLNTGELFF. CDR3 in DNA: TGTGCCAGCAGTCCGGACAGCAATTTGAACACCGGGGAGCTGTTTTTT.

This clonotype occurred a few times. The chain joins TRBV5-1 to TRBJ2-6; D gene ambiguous. Germline loops: CDR1 SGHRS, CDR2 YFSETQ. V was pared by 0 bases and J by 2 bases, with 6 bases between. This CDR3 region has 15 residues. The CDR3 DNA reads TGCGCCAGCAGCTTGGATGTAGCTGGGGCCAACGTCCTGACTTTC. Translation gives CASSLDVAGANVLTF.

In DNA form, the CDR3 reads TGTGCCACAGCGCTCCAGGAGACCCAGTACTTC. This sequence encodes CATALQETQYF. The gene calls are TRBV7-6 and TRBJ2-5; unclear D gene. Germline-derived CDR1 and CDR2 are SGHVS and FNYEAQ. V was shortened by 10 bases and J by 5 bases, with 11 bases between the two germline ends. The CDR3 spans 11 residues.

This clonotype was detected many times. The chain recombines TRBV7-9 with TRBJ2-2; D is tentatively TRBD1 or TRBD2 (6 bases each). Per the germline V gene, CDR1 is SEHNR and CDR2 is FQNEAQ (reference sequence). The length of the CDR3 is 17 residues. V dropped 3 bases and J dropped 1 base, with 15 bases sitting between them. The CDR3 spells CASSFFTGRRNTGELFF. DNA of the CDR3: TGTGCCAGCAGCTTCTTCACAGGGAGGAGGAACACCGGGGAGCTGTTTTTT.

The chain links TRBV20-1 to TRBJ2-3, with D uncertain. V lost 1 base to trimming and J lost 4 bases, with 9 bases between them. Germline CDR1 reads DFQATT; CDR2 reads SNEGSKA (reference sequence). This CDR3 is 13 amino acids long. DNA for the CDR3: TGCAGTGCTAGAGGTAGTTATTCAGATACGCAGTATTTT. This sequence encodes CSARGSYSDTQYF.

To note about this clonotype: Being one base from a much bigger clone, this may be a read error. This rearrangement joins TRBV4-1 to TRBJ2-1, with 9 bases identical to TRBD2. Per the germline V gene, CDR1 is MGHRA and CDR2 is YSYEKL. This CDR3 is built from 16 residues. CDR3 residues: CASSQLLSGGYNEKFF. DNA of the CDR3: TGCGCCAGCAGCCAGTTACTTAGCGGGGGTTACAATGAGAAGTTCTTC.

This clonotype was detected only a few times. This chain uses TRBV23-1 with TRBJ1-2, with D possibly being TRBD1 (6 bases). TRBV23-1 is marked as an open reading frame, function uncertain. Trimming stripped 2 bases from V and 3 bases from J, with 10 bases between. This CDR3 is built from 14 residues. The CDR3 here is CASSQSRQDYGYTF. CDR3 bases: TGCGCCAGCAGTCAAAGCAGACAGGACTATGGCTACACCTTC.

This clonotype was seen only a few times. The gene calls are TRBV6-1 and TRBJ1-2; a weak D match, TRBD1 (5 bases). There are 15 residues in the CDR3. V was trimmed by 1 base and J by 0 bases, leaving 9 bases between them. CDR1 and CDR2 (germline): MNHNS, SASEGT. The CDR3 DNA follows: TGTGCCAGCAGTGAAGAGGTGGGGGCTAACTATGGCTACACCTTC. It encodes CASSEEVGANYGYTF.